The 31 T cell receptor beta chains in this list originate from one sample, sequenced in a study of T cells in Graves' hyperthyroidism and ophthalmopathy. Template material for amplifying TCR beta CDR3 regions consisted of RNA transcripts. A first-round RT-PCR of the TCR CDR3 used the HTBI primer set. TCRdb itself ran the multiplex PCR reads through MiXCR, one entry per CDR3 protein. The sample shows about 770,000 distinct CDR3 sequences, roughly a sixth of them seen only once. The sample consisted of blood. The receptors stem from a woman in her forties or fifties with Graves' hyperthyroidism that later progressed to Graves' ophthalmopathy.

This clonotype came up a few times. The CDR3 DNA sequence: TGTGCCAGCAGCTTAGCAGGGGCCCATAATTCACCCCTCCACTTT. This encodes CASSLAGAHNSPLHF. The V call is TRBV7-2, the J call TRBJ1-6, with D maybe TRBD1 (5 bases). Germline CDR1 and CDR2: SGHTA and FQGNSA. V lost 0 bases and J lost 5, with 8 bases in between. The CDR3 totals 15 residues.

This clonotype came up a few times. The chain joins TRBV6-1 to TRBJ2-3; D is perhaps TRBD1 (6 bases). The V gene lost 6 bases and the J gene lost 1 base, with 14 bases spanning the gap. Germline CDR1 reads MNHNS; CDR2 reads SASEGT. This CDR3 has 15 amino acids. The CDR3: CASRPDRLRTDTQYF. DNA of the CDR3: TGTGCCAGCAGACCCGACAGGCTCCGCACAGATACGCAGTATTTT.

This clonotype has only a few counts. The chain combines TRBV10-3 with TRBJ1-1; unclear D gene. V was pared by 2 bases and J by 8 bases, with 6 bases between. Germline-derived CDR1 and CDR2 are ENHRY and SYGVKD. This CDR3 is 11 amino acids long. CDR3: CAISEGNEAFF. The CDR3 coding sequence is TGTGCCATCAGTGAGGGAAACGAAGCTTTCTTT.

This clonotype has only a few counts. This rearrangement joins TRBV5-1 to TRBJ2-5; no firm D call. The CDR3 is 15 amino acids. V lost 0 bases and J 1 base, leaving 10 bases between the germline ends. The germline gives CDR1 SGHRS, CDR2 YFSETQ. CDR3 coding DNA: TGCGCCAGCAGCTTGGAAGTTCTCGGCCAAGAGACCCAGTACTTC. Its protein product is CASSLEVLGQETQYF.

This clonotype has more than one count but fewer than ten. The gene calls are TRBV12-3 or TRBV12-4 and TRBJ1-2; D is perhaps TRBD1 (5 bases). The length of the CDR3 is 15 residues. V lost 6 bases and J lost 5, with 19 bases in between. The CDR3 DNA reads TGTGCCAGCAGCCACAGACAGACTGGAGCATATGGCTACACCTTC. Amino acid sequence: CASSHRQTGAYGYTF.

In its sample, this clonotype was seen a few times. The V gene is TRBV5-1, the J gene TRBJ1-6; tentative D call: TRBD1 (5 bases). CDR1 is SGHRS and CDR2 is YFSETQ in the germline V gene. The CDR3 consists of 14 residues. V lost 0 bases and J 9 bases, leaving 10 bases between the germline ends. The CDR3 spells CASSLVGHLSPLHF. Here the CDR3 DNA reads TGCGCCAGCAGCTTGGTCGGACACCTTTCACCCCTCCACTTT.

This chain links TRBV6-1 with TRBJ2-1; D is uncertain. Trimming left V 10 bases short and J 6 bases short, with 22 bases between. This CDR3 has 15 amino acids. Germline loops: CDR1 MNHNS, CDR2 SASEGT. CDR3 amino acids: CATPVGTIGSNEQFF. DNA of the CDR3: TGTGCCACCCCCGTCGGTACAATCGGTTCCAATGAGCAGTTCTTC.

This chain links TRBV14 with TRBJ2-3, with D perhaps TRBD2 (6 bases). Looked up from germline, CDR1 is SGHDN and CDR2 is FVKESK. CDR3 length equals 18 residues. V lost 1 base to trimming and J lost 2 bases, with 19 bases between them. As DNA, the CDR3 is TGTGCCAGCAGCCAAGGGGATTCGGGCAGCGGGTACACAGATACGCAGTATTTT. Translating it yields CASSQGDSGSGYTDTQYF.

This clonotype was picked up many times. The chain links TRBV7-9 to TRBJ1-2; TRBD1 matches at 7 bases. J was trimmed by 8 bases and V by 3 bases; bases with no gene match: 18. The V gene's germline CDR1 is SEHNR and CDR2 FQNEAQ (reference sequence). The CDR3 has 17 residues. CDR3 residues: CASSFRRQGLGFWGYTF. The DNA for the CDR3 is TGTGCCAGCAGCTTCAGGAGACAGGGTCTGGGCTTTTGGGGCTACACCTTC.

This clonotype came up many times. The chain is built from TRBV3-1 and TRBJ2-3, with TRBD2 identical over 11 bases. The CDR3 is made up of 17 amino acids. CDR1 LGHDT and CDR2 YNNKEL come from the germline V gene (reference sequence). V was clipped by 1 base and J by 1 base; unmatched bases: 4. DNA of the CDR3: TGTGCCAGCAGCCAAGTAACTAGCGGGGGTGGCACAGATACGCAGTATTTT. Residues: CASSQVTSGGGTDTQYF.

The sample holds a few counts of this clonotype. V usage is TRBV19 and J usage is TRBJ1-4, with a weak D call TRBD1 (5 bases). Germline-derived CDR1 and CDR2 are LNHDA and SQIVND (reference sequence). This CDR3 is built from 17 residues. V was pared by 5 bases and J by 0 bases, with 16 bases between. The DNA for the CDR3 is TGTGCCAGTAGTGGCCGGGGCCTACTTGCAACTAATGAAAAACTGTTTTTT. Protein: CASSGRGLLATNEKLFF.

This clonotype was detected only a few times. This chain uses TRBV7-2 with TRBJ2-3; the D gene is possibly TRBD1 (6 bases). V was cut by 11 bases and J by 2 bases, with 11 bases left in between. The CDR3 length is 12 residues. Germline loops: CDR1 SGHTA, CDR2 FQGNSA. The CDR3 loop is CAEGGFTDTQYF. DNA of the CDR3: TGTGCCGAAGGGGGATTCACAGATACGCAGTATTTT. The full variable domain, rest sourced from reference TRBV7-2 and TRBJ2-3, is GAGVSQSPSNKVTEKGKDVELRCDPISGHTALYWYRQSLGQGLEFLIYFQGNSAPDKSGLPSDRFSAERTGGSVSTLTIQRTQQEDSAVYLCAEGGFTDTQYFGPGTRLTVL.

The chain employs TRBV6-1 and TRBJ2-1; D is perhaps TRBD1 (7 bases). This CDR3 is 18 amino acids long. Trimming stripped 5 bases from V and 5 bases from J, with 25 bases between. CDR1 and CDR2 from the germline V gene are MNHNS and SASEGT. The CDR3: CASSYPPQEGAVDNEQFF. The CDR3 DNA reads as TGTGCCAGCAGTTACCCCCCACAGGAGGGGGCGGTCGACAATGAGCAGTTCTTC.

This clonotype was counted a few times. The chain recombines TRBV6-1 with TRBJ1-2; D gene uncertain. This CDR3 has 14 residues. Deletions cut 8 bases from V and 7 bases from J, with 20 bases between. The germline gives CDR1 MNHNS, CDR2 SASEGT. This chain's CDR3 is CASGLVRQAAGYTF. DNA for the CDR3: TGTGCCAGCGGACTAGTCAGGCAGGCCGCTGGCTACACCTTC.

The J gene is TRBJ1-6, the V gene TRBV6-2 or TRBV6-3; D possibly corresponds to TRBD1 (5 bases). The ends were cut back, 7 bases at V and 5 bases at J, with 15 bases in the middle. The CDR3 runs to 15 residues. The V gene's germline CDR1 is MNHEY and CDR2 SVGEGT. The CDR3 nucleotides read TGTGCCAGCATTCTCGCGGGGGGTAATAATTCACCCCTCCACTTT. Amino acids: CASILAGGNNSPLHF.

The V and J genes are TRBV20-1 and TRBJ1-3, with D unresolved. With 1 base removed from V and 2 bases from J, the gap between germline ends came to 9 bases. The CDR3 consists of 14 residues. The germline gives CDR1 DFQATT, CDR2 SNEGSKA (reference sequence). The CDR3 is CSARVLRAGNTIYF. The CDR3 coding sequence is TGCAGTGCTAGAGTTTTGAGGGCTGGAAACACCATATATTTT.

The rearrangement joins TRBV29-1 to TRBJ2-7; the D gene is possibly TRBD1 (6 bases). Trimming pared 2 bases from V and 2 bases from J, leaving 13 bases between. The CDR3 loop spans 14 amino acids. Germline CDR1 is SQVTM and CDR2 is ANQGSEA. The CDR3 sequence: CSVEREQGTYEQYF. The CDR3 coding sequence is TGCAGCGTTGAAAGGGAACAGGGAACCTACGAGCAGTACTTC.

The chain joins TRBV11-2 to TRBJ2-2, with D unclear. The V gene's germline CDR1 is SGHAT and CDR2 FQNNGV. The CDR3 has 15 amino acids. V lost 3 bases to trimming and J lost 8 bases, with 16 bases between them. The CDR3 region has the DNA TGTGCCAGCAGCTTTGGTACCGCTTCAGTAGGGGAGCTGTTTTTT. It encodes CASSFGTASVGELFF.

The V call is TRBV6-1, the J call TRBJ1-6; TRBD1 might be the D (6 bases). Germline lookup yields CDR1 MNHNS and CDR2 SASEGT. CDR3 length: 15 amino acids. V lost 6 bases and J 9 bases, leaving 18 bases between the germline ends. The CDR3 here is CASSSSQGRVSPLHF. The CDR3 DNA follows: TGTGCCAGCAGCTCCTCCCAGGGGAGGGTTTCACCCCTCCACTTT.

The sample holds a few counts of this clonotype. This chain links TRBV9 with TRBJ1-1; tentatively, D is TRBD1 (5 bases). The CDR3 extends over 15 amino acids. With 0 bases removed from V and 5 bases from J, the gap between germline ends came to 14 bases. Germline assignment: CDR1 SGDLS and CDR2 YYNGEE. The CDR3 region has the DNA TGTGCCAGCAGCGTAGCTCTGGGTAAGGGGACTGAAGCTTTCTTT. It yields the protein CASSVALGKGTEAFF.

The V gene is TRBV14, the J gene TRBJ1-1; D gene uncertain. Germline V lookup: CDR1 SGHDN, CDR2 FVKESK. Trimming removed 5 bases at V and 4 bases at J, with 11 bases between. This CDR3 comprises 13 residues. CDR3 nucleotides: TGTGCCAGCAGCGAGACACGTGGCACTGAAGCTTTCTTT. Translated: CASSETRGTEAFF.

As for this clonotype: A much more abundant neighbour one base away suggests this may be a read error. The chain carries TRBV6-1 and TRBJ2-7; unclear D gene. Looked up from germline, CDR1 is MNHNS and CDR2 is SASEGT. This CDR3 is 11 amino acids long. With 7 bases removed from V and 4 bases from J, the gap between germline ends came to 8 bases. CDR3 in amino acids: CASTRRYEQYF. The CDR3 region has the DNA TGTGCCAGCACACGACGGTACGAGCAGTACTTC.

This clonotype occurred a few times. The chain links TRBV5-4 to TRBJ2-1; 12 bases align to TRBD2. Trimming cost V 3 bases and J 8 bases; bases outside gene matches: 6. The CDR3 is made up of 15 amino acids. Per the germline V gene, CDR1 is SGHNT and CDR2 is YYREEE (reference sequence). As DNA, the CDR3 is TGTGCCAGCAGCTCGAAGACTAGCGGGGGCCATGAGCAGTTCTTC. This codes for CASSSKTSGGHEQFF.

A word on this clonotype: A read error may explain this, as a much larger clone is one base away. The J gene is TRBJ2-1, the V gene TRBV27; 7 nucleotides agree with TRBD1. Germline V gene data show CDR1 as MNHEY and CDR2 as SMNVEV (reference sequence). Unmatched junction bases numbered 6, after V lost 7 bases and J lost 0 bases. The CDR3 loop spans 15 amino acids. CDR3 protein: CASTPTGISYNEQFF. The CDR3 region has the DNA TGTGCCAGCACCCCGACAGGGATCTCCTACAATGAGCAGTTCTTC.

The sample holds many counts of this clonotype. The chain joins TRBV18 to TRBJ1-1; no clear D gene. The germline V gene encodes CDR1 KGHSH and CDR2 LQKENI. The CDR3 is made up of 14 amino acids. V shed 0 bases and J shed 5 bases, with 10 bases lying between them. The CDR3 protein is CASSPPTGGTEAFF. The CDR3 DNA is TGTGCCAGCTCACCACCGACCGGTGGGACTGAAGCTTTCTTT.

As regards this clonotype: This may stem from a read error, because a much larger clone lies one nucleotide away. No conserved phenylalanine or tryptophan is present at the end of the CDR3, so a read error is the likely explanation. CDR3 region: CSARNPGHHFYEQYL. CDR3 nucleotides: TGCAGTGCTAGAAATCCAGGCCACCATTTCTACGAGCAGTACTTA. The rearrangement uses TRBV20-1 and TRBJ2-7; D is unclear. The CDR3 consists of 15 residues. Germline values: CDR1 DFQATT, CDR2 SNEGSKA (reference sequence). V gave up 2 bases and J gave up 3 bases, with 17 bases separating them.

This clonotype was observed a handful of times. The gene calls are TRBV19 and TRBJ2-1; 14 bases line up with TRBD2. Germline CDR1 and CDR2: LNHDA and SQIVND (reference sequence). CDR3 length: 14 amino acids. V was clipped by 7 bases and J by 8 bases; unmatched bases: 4. The CDR3 reads CASTGTSGGDEQFF. The DNA of the CDR3 is TGTGCCAGTACAGGGACTAGCGGGGGTGATGAGCAGTTCTTC.

This clonotype was observed a handful of times. This rearrangement joins TRBV7-8 to TRBJ2-1, with TRBD2 matching 15 bases. Trimming cost V 4 bases and J 0 bases; bases outside gene matches: 10. CDR1 SGHVS and CDR2 FQNEAQ come from the germline V gene. This CDR3 has 20 residues. In DNA form, the CDR3 reads TGTGCCAGCAGCTGGACCGCCGGGACTAGCGGGGGGAGCTCCTACAATGAGCAGTTCTTC. Protein: CASSWTAGTSGGSSYNEQFF.

This chain joins TRBV29-1 and TRBJ1-2, with D unresolved. CDR1 is SQVTM and CDR2 is ANQGSEA in the germline V gene. The length of the CDR3 is 11 residues. V was shortened by 3 bases and J by 3 bases, with 5 bases between the two germline ends. CDR3 residues: CSVDSYYGYTF. The DNA for the CDR3 is TGCAGCGTTGACAGCTACTATGGCTACACCTTC. The full variable domain, its missing parts supplied by reference TRBV29-1 and TRBJ1-2, is SAVISQKPSRDICQRGTSLTIQCQVDSQVTMMFWYRQQPGQSLTLIATANQGSEATYESGFVIDKFPISRPNLTFSTLTVSNMSPEDSSIYLCSVDSYYGYTFGSGTRLTVV.

In its sample, this clonotype was seen a few times. The chain uses TRBV30 and TRBJ1-5; 9 nucleotides match TRBD1. CDR1 and CDR2 from the germline V gene are GTSNPN and SVGIG (reference sequence). V trimming: 2 bases; J trimming: 3 bases; junction bases outside the gene matches: 2. The CDR3 is 14 amino acids. CDR3 bases: TGTGCCTGGAGTTGGGACAGGGCCAATCAGCCCCAGCATTTT. It yields the protein CAWSWDRANQPQHF.

This clonotype was seen ten or more times. V usage is TRBV7-3 and J usage is TRBJ1-1; D might be TRBD1 (6 bases). The CDR3 has 15 amino acids. CDR1 and CDR2 (germline): SGHTA, FQGTGA. The V end was cut by 1 base, the J end by 5 bases, with 14 bases between. CDR3 loop: CASSLNLGAQTEAFF. CDR3 DNA sequence: TGTGCCAGCAGCTTAAACCTGGGGGCGCAGACTGAAGCTTTCTTT.